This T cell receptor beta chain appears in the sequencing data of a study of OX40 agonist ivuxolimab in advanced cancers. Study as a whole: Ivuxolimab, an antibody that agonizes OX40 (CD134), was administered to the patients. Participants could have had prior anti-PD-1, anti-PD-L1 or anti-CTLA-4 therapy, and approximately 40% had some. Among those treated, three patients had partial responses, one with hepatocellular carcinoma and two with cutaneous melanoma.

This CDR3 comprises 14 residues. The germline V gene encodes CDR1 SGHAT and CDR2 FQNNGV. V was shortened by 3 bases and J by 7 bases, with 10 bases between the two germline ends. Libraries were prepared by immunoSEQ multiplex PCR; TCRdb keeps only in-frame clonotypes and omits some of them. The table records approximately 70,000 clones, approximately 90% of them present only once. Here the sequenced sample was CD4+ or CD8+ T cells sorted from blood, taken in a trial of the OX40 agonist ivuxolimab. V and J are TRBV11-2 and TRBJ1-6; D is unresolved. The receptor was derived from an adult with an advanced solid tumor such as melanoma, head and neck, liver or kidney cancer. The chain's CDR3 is CASSFRDVNSPLHF. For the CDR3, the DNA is TGTGCCAGCAGCTTCCGGGATGTAAATTCACCCCTCCACTTT.